This T cell receptor (beta chain) stems from a study of identical twins. cDNA molecules carried unique molecular identifiers, and template switching added a universal primer site. One entry per CDR3 protein, called by TCRdb with MiXCR from the 5' RACE reads. In the table there are under 250,000 distinct CDR3 sequences, 12% of which are singletons. This clonotype was seen ten or more times. The CDR3 is made up of 14 amino acids. V lost 6 bases and J lost 7, with 17 bases in between. This sample also belongs to another study, concerning yellow fever vaccine responses in identical twins.

The sequencing input was memory (CD45RO+) T cells sorted from blood. J is TRBJ2-3 and V is TRBV12-3 or TRBV12-4; D may be TRBD2 (6 bases). This receptor was obtained from a woman aged 18-29 years in good health. CDR3 residues: CASRITSSGNTQYF. The CDR3 DNA reads TGTGCCAGCAGAATAACGAGTAGCGGTAATACGCAGTATTTT.